The clone carrying this TCR beta chain turned up a few times. The entry originates in a study of T-cell memory formation after mild COVID-19. The germline V gene has CDR1 MNHNY and CDR2 SVGAGI (reference sequence). V was clipped by 4 bases and J by 0 bases, with 16 bases between them. The CDR3 runs 16 residues. TCRdb called the 5' RACE reads again in MiXCR, with one record for every CDR3 protein. The table lists under 450,000 distinct CDR3 sequences, around 14% of them singletons, with about 22% in the top ten. This chain connects TRBV6-6 to TRBJ2-7; D is unresolved. Sample: PBMCs or a T cell subset sorted from them (not recorded which). This TCR was recovered from a man in his late teens or twenties who had mild COVID-19 (a few samples of this study predate the infection). Cell type and time point are not known. CDR3 in DNA: TGTGCCAGCAGTTCCGTATCGGCGGTTAGCTCCTACGAGCAGTACTTC. Residues: CASSSVSAVSSYEQYF.